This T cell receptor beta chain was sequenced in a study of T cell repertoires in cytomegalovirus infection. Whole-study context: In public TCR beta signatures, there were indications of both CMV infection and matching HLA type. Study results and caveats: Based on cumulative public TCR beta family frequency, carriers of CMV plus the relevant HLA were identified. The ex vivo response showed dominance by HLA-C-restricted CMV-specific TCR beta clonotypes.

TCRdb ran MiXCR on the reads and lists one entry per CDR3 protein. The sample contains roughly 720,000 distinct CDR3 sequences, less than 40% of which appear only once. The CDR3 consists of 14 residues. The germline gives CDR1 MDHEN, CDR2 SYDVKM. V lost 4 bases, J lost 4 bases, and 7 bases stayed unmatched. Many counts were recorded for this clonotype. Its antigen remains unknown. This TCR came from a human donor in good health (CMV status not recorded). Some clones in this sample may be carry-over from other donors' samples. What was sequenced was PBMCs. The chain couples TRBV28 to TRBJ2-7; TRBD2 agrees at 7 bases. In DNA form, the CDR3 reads TGTGCCAGCAGTTCTAGCGGTACGAGTTACGAGCAGTACTTC. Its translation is CASSSSGTSYEQYF.